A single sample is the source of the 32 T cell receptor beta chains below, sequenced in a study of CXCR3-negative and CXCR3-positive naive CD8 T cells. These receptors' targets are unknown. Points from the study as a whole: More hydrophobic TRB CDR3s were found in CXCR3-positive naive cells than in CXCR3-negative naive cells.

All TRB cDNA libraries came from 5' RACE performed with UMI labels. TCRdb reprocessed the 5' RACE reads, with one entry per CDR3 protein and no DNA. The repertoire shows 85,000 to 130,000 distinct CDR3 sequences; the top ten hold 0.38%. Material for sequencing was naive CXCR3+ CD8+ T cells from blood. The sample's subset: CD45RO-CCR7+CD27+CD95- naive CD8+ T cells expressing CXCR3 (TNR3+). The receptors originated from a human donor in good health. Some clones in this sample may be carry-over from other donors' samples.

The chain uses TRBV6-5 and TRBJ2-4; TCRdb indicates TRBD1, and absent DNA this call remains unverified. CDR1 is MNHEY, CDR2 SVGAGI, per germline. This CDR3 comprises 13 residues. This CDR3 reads CASSPGQRNIQYF.

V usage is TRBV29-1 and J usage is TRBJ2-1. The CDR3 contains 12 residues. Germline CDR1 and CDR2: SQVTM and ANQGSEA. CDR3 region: CSPVLGYNEQFF.

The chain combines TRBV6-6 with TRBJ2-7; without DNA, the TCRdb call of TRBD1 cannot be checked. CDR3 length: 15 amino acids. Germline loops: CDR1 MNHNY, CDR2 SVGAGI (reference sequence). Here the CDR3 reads CASSYRVPGDYEQYF.

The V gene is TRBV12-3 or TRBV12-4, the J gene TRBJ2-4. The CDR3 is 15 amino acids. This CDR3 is CASRPEGTSKNIQYF.

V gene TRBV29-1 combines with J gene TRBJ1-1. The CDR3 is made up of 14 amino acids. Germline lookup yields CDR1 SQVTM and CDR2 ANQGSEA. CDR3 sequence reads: CSGRPFDMNTEAFF.

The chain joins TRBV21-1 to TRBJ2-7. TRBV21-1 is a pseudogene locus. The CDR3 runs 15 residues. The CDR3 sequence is CASSEPRLHPYEQYF.

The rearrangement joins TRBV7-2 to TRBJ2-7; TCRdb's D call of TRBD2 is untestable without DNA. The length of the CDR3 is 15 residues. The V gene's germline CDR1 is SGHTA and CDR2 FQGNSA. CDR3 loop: CASSDGLALSYEQYF.

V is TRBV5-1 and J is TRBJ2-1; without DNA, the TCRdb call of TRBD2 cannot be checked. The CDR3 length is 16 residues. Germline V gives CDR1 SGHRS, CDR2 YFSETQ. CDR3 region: CASSQESSGLLNEQFF.

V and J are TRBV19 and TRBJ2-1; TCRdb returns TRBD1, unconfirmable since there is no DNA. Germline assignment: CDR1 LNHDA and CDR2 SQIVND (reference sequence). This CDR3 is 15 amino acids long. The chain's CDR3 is CASSRQISSYNEQFF.

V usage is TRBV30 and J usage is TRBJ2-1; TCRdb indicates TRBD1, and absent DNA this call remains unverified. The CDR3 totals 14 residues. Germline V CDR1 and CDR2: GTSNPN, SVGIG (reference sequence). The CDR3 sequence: CAWDTGGAYNEQFF.

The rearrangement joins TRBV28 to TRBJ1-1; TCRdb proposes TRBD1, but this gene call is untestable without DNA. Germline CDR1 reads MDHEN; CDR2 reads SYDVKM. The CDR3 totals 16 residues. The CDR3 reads CASSQLSGTGYTEAFF. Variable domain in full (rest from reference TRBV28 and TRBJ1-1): DVKVTQSSRYLVKRTGEKVFLECVQDMDHENMFWYRQDPGLGLRLIYFSYDVKMKEKGDIPEGYSVSREKKERFSLILESASTNQTSMYLCASSQLSGTGYTEAFFGQGTRLTVV.

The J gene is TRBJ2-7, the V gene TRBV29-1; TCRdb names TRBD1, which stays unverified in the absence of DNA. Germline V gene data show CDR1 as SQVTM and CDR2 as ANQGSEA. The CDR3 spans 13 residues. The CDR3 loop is CSVSPGQSYEQYF.

The CDR3 is CASSATSSSYEQYF. V usage is TRBV4-1 and J usage is TRBJ2-7. Germline V gene sequence: CDR1 MGHRA, CDR2 YSYEKL. CDR3 size: 14 residues.

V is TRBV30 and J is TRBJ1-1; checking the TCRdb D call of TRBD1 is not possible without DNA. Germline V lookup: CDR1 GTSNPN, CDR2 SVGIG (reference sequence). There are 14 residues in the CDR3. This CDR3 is CACLSQGLNTEAFF.

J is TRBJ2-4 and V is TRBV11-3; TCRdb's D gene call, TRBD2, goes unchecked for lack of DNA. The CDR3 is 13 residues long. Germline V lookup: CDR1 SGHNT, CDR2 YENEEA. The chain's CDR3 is CASSSGLEDIQYF.

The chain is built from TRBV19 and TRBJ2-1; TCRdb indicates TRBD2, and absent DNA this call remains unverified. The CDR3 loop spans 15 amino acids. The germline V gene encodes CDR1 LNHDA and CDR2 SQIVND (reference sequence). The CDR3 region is CASSSDSGSYNEQFF. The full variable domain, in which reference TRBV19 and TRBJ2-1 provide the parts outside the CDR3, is DGGITQSPKYLFRKEGQNVTLSCEQNLNHDAMYWYRQDPGQGLRLIYYSQIVNDFQKGDIAEGYSVSREKKESFPLTVTSAQKNPTAFYLCASSSDSGSYNEQFFGPGTRLTVL.

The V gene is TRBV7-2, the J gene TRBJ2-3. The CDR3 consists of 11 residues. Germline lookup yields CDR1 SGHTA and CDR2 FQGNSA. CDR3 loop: CASSLVDTQYF.

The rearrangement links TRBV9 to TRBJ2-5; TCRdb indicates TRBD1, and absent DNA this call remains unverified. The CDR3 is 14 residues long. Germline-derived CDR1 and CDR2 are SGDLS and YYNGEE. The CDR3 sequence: CASSVSGTKETQYF.

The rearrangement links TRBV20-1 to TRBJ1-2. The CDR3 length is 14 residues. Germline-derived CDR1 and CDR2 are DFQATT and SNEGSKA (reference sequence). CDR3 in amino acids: CSARDSDRYYGYTF.

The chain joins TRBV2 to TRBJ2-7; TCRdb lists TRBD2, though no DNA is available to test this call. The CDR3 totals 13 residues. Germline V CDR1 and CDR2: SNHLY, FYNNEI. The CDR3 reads CASSGGLVYEQYF.

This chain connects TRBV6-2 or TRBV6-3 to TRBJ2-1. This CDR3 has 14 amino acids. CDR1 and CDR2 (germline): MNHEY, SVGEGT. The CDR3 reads CASSLDEGYNEQFF.

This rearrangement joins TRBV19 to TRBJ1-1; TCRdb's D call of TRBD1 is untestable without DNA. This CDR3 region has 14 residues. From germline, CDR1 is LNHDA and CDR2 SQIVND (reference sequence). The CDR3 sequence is CASSDTPAGTEAFF.

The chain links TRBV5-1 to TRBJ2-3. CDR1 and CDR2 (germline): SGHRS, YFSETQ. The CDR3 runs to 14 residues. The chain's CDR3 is CASSPWTSTDTQYF.

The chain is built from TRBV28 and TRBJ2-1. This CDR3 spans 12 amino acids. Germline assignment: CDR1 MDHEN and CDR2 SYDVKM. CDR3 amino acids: CASSLRSYEQYF.

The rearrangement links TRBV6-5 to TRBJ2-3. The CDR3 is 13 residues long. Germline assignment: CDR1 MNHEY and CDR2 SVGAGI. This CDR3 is CASSYASTDTQYF.

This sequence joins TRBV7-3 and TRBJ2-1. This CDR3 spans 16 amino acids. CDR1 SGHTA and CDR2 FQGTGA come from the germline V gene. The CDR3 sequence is CASSLLKTVPGNEQFF.

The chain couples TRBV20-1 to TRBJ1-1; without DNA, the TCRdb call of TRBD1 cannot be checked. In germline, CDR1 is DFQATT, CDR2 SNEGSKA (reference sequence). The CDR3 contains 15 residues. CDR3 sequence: CSARDPDRPNTEAFF.

The CDR3 sequence is CASSTGLGPYEQYF. This chain links TRBV14 with TRBJ2-7; TCRdb gives TRBD2 as the D gene, but with no DNA this cannot be confirmed. CDR1 is SGHDN and CDR2 is FVKESK in the germline V gene. This CDR3 contains 14 residues.

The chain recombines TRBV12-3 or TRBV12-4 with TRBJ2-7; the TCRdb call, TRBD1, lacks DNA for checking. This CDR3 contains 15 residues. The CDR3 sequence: CASSFPQGTDYEQYF.

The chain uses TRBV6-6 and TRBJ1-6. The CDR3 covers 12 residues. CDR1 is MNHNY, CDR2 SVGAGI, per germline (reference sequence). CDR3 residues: CASSYFNSPLHF.

CDR3 sequence reads: CASSLAGAETQYF. The genes are TRBV7-9 and TRBJ2-5; TCRdb's D gene call, TRBD1, goes unchecked for lack of DNA. CDR3 length equals 13 residues. The germline gives CDR1 SEHNR, CDR2 FQNEAQ (reference sequence).

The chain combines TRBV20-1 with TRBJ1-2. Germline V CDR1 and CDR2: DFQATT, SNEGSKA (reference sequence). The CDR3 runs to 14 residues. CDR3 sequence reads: CSARDRDGPYGYTF.